Given below is one TCR beta chain in context. Clones were read by immunoSEQ multiplex PCR, and TCRdb kept only the in-frame ones, dropping some. The sample shows approximately 2,200,000 clones, approximately 94% of them seen only once. The data were taken from a study of shared clonotypes between healthy human individuals. In the naive CD8 group, cells lacked CD45RO and were positively selected for CCR7, so terminally differentiated effector memory CD45RA+ cells were left out. Germline CDR1 is MNHEY and CDR2 is SVGAGI. The CDR3 runs to 15 residues. V was pared by 8 bases and J by 3 bases, with 8 bases of the junction left unmatched.

The V and J genes are TRBV6-5 and TRBJ2-2, with 8 nucleotides matching TRBD2. The receptor comes from a man aged 18 to 29 in good health. Some clones in this sample may be carry-over from other donors' samples. Sequencing was done on a sample of naive CD8+ T cells from PBMCs. CDR3 in DNA: TGTGCCAGCGGAGGGCGGGAGGCCGACACCGGGGAGCTGTTTTTT. Amino acid sequence: CASGGREADTGELFF.